This T cell receptor (beta chain) was identified during a study of blood T cell repertoires in COVID-19. Germline lookup yields CDR1 MNHEY and CDR2 SMNVEV (reference sequence). V was trimmed by 3 bases and J by 2 bases, leaving 8 bases between them. The CDR3 covers 13 residues. TCRdb keeps only in-frame clones here, not all; method: immunoSEQ multiplex PCR. The table lists some 80,000 clones, about 88% of them singletons. The receptor's source is a human donor in a cohort sampled during active COVID-19. Sequencing was carried out using peripheral blood. The chain joins TRBV27 to TRBJ2-7; maybe TRBD1 (5 bases). CDR3 loop: CASSFGAAYEQYF. CDR3 bases: TGTGCCAGCAGTTTTGGGGCAGCCTACGAGCAGTACTTC.